This T cell receptor (beta chain) came from a study of post-analysis software for immune sequencing data (dated by TCRdb to the mid-2010s). General notes on the study: Disease courses on record covered relapsing-remitting, secondary progressive and progressive-relapsing multiple sclerosis, though some patients had no subtype annotation. A subset of samples was prepared in parallel using single-end sample barcoding, then pooled and co-amplified after Illumina adapter ligation. The patient repertoires were set against about 10 previously published healthy control repertoires from donors whose ages ranged from roughly 6 to 25 years. The paper's findings and limits, for the study overall: Significantly higher frequencies in patients than in controls were found for several TRBV segments, including TRBV5-6, TRBV5-1 and TRBV20-1. Strong co-clustering of samples prepared in the same batch was shown by direct clustering with F measure, prompting a batch-effect correction. The control group was slightly older than the multiple sclerosis patient group. Multiple sclerosis patients had significantly lower normalized Chao1 diversity than controls, a result that suggests substantial peripheral T-cell clonal expansion.

The V and J ends are trimmed by 1 base and 7 bases, leaving 18 bases between them. Including the terminal cysteine and phenylalanine, the CDR3 comprises 16 residues. Kept here is only the CDR3 DNA, which spans 48 bases and is read in frame from base 1. The germline V gene supplies CDR1 SGHTA and CDR2 FQGNSA. This clonotype has ten or more counts. The specificity of this receptor is unknown. No clone much larger than this one lies a single base away; base qualities are absent. To demonstrate the VDJtools post-analysis software, the study profiled TCR beta repertoires from the peripheral blood of 10 to 15 young patients with multiple sclerosis. The multiple sclerosis patients were children and adolescents between roughly 6 and 16 years of age. Library preparation employed PCR. The data were produced on an Illumina HiSeq 2500. To reduce PCR and sequencing biases, unique molecular identifiers were incorporated into the TCR beta cDNA libraries. Roughly 0.5 million cDNA molecules were obtained per 1 to 10 million input T cells, so each molecule approximated one T cell. Patient libraries were prepared and sequenced with the same protocol used for the earlier healthy control dataset. Within a given batch, samples were prepared together, multiplexed and sequenced on the same HiSeq lane. From the authors' description of their analysis: MIGEC was used to process the raw barcoded reads, and molecular identifier groups with only a single read were discarded before consensus assembly and CDR3 extraction. Clonotype tables were post-analysed with VDJtools, normalizing diversity by down-sampling all datasets to the smallest sample size. In repertoire overlap clustering, CDR3 amino acid sequences, but not nucleotide sequences, were matched to correct batch-related cross-sample contamination. The public reads were quality trimmed at Q25 with fastp and then assembled into clones with MiXCR by TCRdb, keeping productive beta chains. Rows are unified per CDR3 protein, each entry keeping the most common DNA and genes. The V and J calls shown here were made by TCRdb, not taken from the authors' results. Present in this sample are 250,000 to 300,000 distinct CDR3 sequences, around 34% of which were seen just once. 4% to 6% of the sample is taken by the ten largest.

The material sequenced was blood. The sequence was obtained from a girl between 5 and 17 years old with multiple sclerosis. In this chain, TRBV7-2 is recombined with TRBJ2-3, with the D gene uncertain. The bases read TGTGCCAGCAGCTTAGTTTCCGACCCAACACAAAATACGCAGTATTTT. Its translation is CASSLVSDPTQNTQYF.